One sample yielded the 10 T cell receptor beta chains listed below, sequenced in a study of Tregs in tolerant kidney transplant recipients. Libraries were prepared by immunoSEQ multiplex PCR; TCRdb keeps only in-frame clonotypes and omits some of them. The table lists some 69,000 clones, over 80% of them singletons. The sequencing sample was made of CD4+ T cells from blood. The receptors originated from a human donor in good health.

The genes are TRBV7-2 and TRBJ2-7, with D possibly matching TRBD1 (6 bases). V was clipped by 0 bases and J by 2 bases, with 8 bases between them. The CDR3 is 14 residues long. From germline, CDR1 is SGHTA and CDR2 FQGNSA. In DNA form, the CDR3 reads TGTGCCAGCAGCTTAGCGCAGGGGACCTACGAGCAGTACTTC. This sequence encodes CASSLAQGTYEQYF.

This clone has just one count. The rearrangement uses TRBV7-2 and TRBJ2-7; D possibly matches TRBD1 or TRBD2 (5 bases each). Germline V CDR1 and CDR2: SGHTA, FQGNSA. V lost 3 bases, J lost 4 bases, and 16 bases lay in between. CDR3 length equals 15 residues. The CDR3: CASSFDRGIEYEQYF. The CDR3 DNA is TGTGCCAGCAGCTTTGATCGGGGCATAGAATACGAGCAGTACTTC.

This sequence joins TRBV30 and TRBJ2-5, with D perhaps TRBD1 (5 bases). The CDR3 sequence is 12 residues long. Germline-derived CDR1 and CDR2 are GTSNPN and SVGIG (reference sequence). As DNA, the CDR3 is TGTGCTGCAGGGCTTATCCAAGAGACCCAGTACTTC. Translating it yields CAAGLIQETQYF.

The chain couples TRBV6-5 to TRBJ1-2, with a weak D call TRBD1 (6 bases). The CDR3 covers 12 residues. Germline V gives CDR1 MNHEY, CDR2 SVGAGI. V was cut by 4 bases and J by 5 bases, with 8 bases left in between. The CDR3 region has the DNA TGTGCCAGCAGTTTAACAGGGTATGGCTACACCTTC. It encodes CASSLTGYGYTF.

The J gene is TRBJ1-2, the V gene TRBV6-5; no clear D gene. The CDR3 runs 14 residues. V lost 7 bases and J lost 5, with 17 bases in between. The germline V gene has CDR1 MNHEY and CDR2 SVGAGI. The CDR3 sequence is CASIPKGSSYGYTF. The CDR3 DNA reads TGTGCCAGCATTCCCAAAGGGAGCAGTTATGGCTACACCTTC.

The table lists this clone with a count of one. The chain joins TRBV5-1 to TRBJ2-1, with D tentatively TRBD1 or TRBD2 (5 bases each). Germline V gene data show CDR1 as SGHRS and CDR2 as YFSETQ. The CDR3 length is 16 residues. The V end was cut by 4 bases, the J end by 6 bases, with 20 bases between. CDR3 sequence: CASSADPGFGANEQFF. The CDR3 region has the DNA TGCGCCAGCAGCGCCGATCCGGGATTTGGGGCCAATGAGCAGTTCTTC.

CDR3 nucleotides: TGCAGCGTTGTGGCAGACAACTATGGCTACACCTTC. Encoded protein: CSVVADNYGYTF. The rearrangement joins TRBV29-1 to TRBJ1-2; D call uncertain. The V and J ends lost 4 bases and 2 bases respectively, with 8 bases between them. The germline gives CDR1 SQVTM, CDR2 ANQGSEA. The CDR3 extends over 12 amino acids.

CDR3 coding DNA: TGTGCCAGCAGTTTTAGGAACACTGAAGCTTTCTTT. This gives the protein CASSFRNTEAFF. This chain links TRBV28 with TRBJ1-1, with unresolved D. CDR1 and CDR2 (germline): MDHEN, SYDVKM. The CDR3 contains 12 residues. The V gene lost 3 bases and the J gene lost 1 base, with 3 bases spanning the gap.

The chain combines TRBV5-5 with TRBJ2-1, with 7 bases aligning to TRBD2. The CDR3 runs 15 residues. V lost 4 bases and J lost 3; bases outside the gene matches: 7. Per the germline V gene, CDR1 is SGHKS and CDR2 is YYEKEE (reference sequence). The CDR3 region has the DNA TGTGCCAGCAGCAGGGAGGGGCAGGACTACAATGAGCAGTTCTTC. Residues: CASSREGQDYNEQFF.

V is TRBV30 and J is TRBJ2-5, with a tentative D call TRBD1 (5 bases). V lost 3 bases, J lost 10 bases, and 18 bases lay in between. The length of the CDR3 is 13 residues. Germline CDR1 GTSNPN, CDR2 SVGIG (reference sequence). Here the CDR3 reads CAWRSTNLGVQYF. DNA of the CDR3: TGTGCCTGGAGGTCGACGAACCTAGGGGTCCAGTACTTC.